This TCR beta chain was obtained from a study of blood T cell repertoires in COVID-19. Across the study: Both acute and convalescent COVID-19 samples were obtained from the United States, Italy and Spain. T cells, B-cell-depleted T cells, or PBMCs provided the cDNA or gDNA that served as material.

Trimming took 7 bases from V and 0 from J, leaving 21 bases between them. The CDR3 runs to 17 residues. Germline CDR1 is LNHDA and CDR2 is SQIVND (reference sequence). Per the study methods: It was from reference gene primer amplification that nucleated cell counts were estimated. The method was immunoSEQ multiplex PCR; TCRdb's version includes in-frame clones alone and lacks a portion of them. Clone size and V and J calls were adopted from that table, with D and trimming inferred from the DNA. The sample carries 180,000 or so clones, 85% recorded once. This TCR came from a woman aged 60-75 years with acute or convalescent COVID-19. The rearrangement links TRBV19 to TRBJ1-1; no firm D call. Sample: peripheral blood. The CDR3 spells CASTPRQSAWLNTEAFF. The CDR3 nucleotides read TGTGCCAGTACCCCCCGGCAAAGCGCGTGGTTGAACACTGAAGCTTTCTTT.